These T cell receptor beta chains were read from a single sample in a study of blood T cell repertoires in COVID-19. Assay: immunoSEQ multiplex PCR; the TCRdb copy retains only in-frame clones and omits some. The sample yields fewer than 400,000 clones, roughly 86% seen once. The sequencing sample was made of PBMCs or T cells enriched from blood (not recorded which). The receptor source for this set is a woman aged 25 to 39 who had recovered from COVID-19. Both conserved end residues are part of each CDR3. Size is stated for part of the rows, as once, few or many counts, or as a class when the clone is expanded.

abundance	v_gene	CDR3aa
NA	TRBV7-9	CASSPSRGAQETQYF
NA	TRBV4-1	CASSQEGGQGIQPQHF
once	TRBV7-9	CASSLVGFVNTEAFF
NA	TRBV27	CASSSYDLNRGRLYEQYF
NA	TRBV6-2/TRBV6-3	CASSAQGANEQFF
NA	TRBV28	CASEGGAASSNEQFF
NA	TRBV27	CASSSRLAGAGHEQFF
once	TRBV24-1	CATSDFGRPDYPNTGELFF
NA	TRBV3-1/TRBV3-2	CASSNQRNGYTF
NA	TRBV7-3	CASSTWDTDTGELFF
NA	TRBV6-5	CASRPSGWGSLKQFF
NA	TRBV2	CASSEKGDPNTEAFF
NA	TRBV7-2	CASSAYRQGRGDEQYF
NA	TRBV6-2/TRBV6-3	CASSSNYPGSSAGYTF
NA	TRBV5-6	CASRRARRETQYF
NA	TRBV18	CASSPAAGPYEQYF
NA	TRBV9	CASSGYGTEDYGYTF
many	TRBV7-9	CASSQWAGAGETQYF
NA	TRBV3-1/TRBV3-2	CASSQGGLGTQHF
NA	TRBV24-1	CATSDLVSSGRRETQYF
NA	TRBV27	CASSYRVSQPQHF
NA	TRBV6-5	CASSQGKGGYTF
NA	TRBV19	CASRSGTGASDHKNIQYF
NA	TRBV11-2	CASSPTILGYEQYF
NA	TRBV27	CASSLIRGRYTEAFF
NA	TRBV2	CASSPQGDQPQHF
NA	TRBV18	CASSEVIDQPQHF
NA	TRBV6-5	CASSPRDREGQPQHF
NA	TRBV5-1	CASSLAGTGNFLGQYF
NA	TRBV28	CASRSLAGAPSYEQYF
NA	TRBV20-1	CSASRRGSNTF
NA	TRBV28	CASSSRDNQETQYF
NA	TRBV9	CASSVSSGGVGGRSYEQYF
NA	TRBV30	CAWSTGTSGRAVHEQYF
NA	TRBV5-4	CASSRQGANGELFF
few	TRBV9	CASSVARDRGNTEAFF
NA	TRBV6-5	CASSYNPGQGKETQYF
NA	TRBV12-3/TRBV12-4	CASSPQGNYGYTF
NA	TRBV18	CASSGDRRYEQYF
NA	TRBV7-2	CASSFRDSPYNEQFF
once	TRBV7-3	CASSLGGREQFF
NA	TRBV4-3	CASSPNFQMDKYEQYF
few	TRBV4-1	CASSPSPGQGRDEQYF
NA	TRBV30	CAWSMGQGGNTIYF
NA	TRBV18	CASSPGLNYGYTF
NA	TRBV6-4	CASSRQAGGPYNEQFF
NA	TRBV6-2/TRBV6-3	CASSYGGTEETQYF
NA	TRBV27	CASRRDRAGGEKLFF
NA	TRBV30	CAWSSWGGTGNTIYF
NA	TRBV6-5	CASSQGQQSSYEQYF
NA	TRBV19	CATKRGLGTEAFF
once	TRBV2	CASSLLGGPAEAFF
NA	TRBV5-5	CASSLALGQGNQPQHF
NA	TRBV28	CASSVLGGDEQFF
NA	TRBV9	CASSSGLAHEQFF